What follows is one T cell receptor beta chain and its context. The source of the sample is a study of blood T cell repertoires in COVID-19. Looking at the study overall: Spain, Italy and the United States supplied samples that represented acute and convalescent COVID-19.

The repertoire was sequenced with immunoSEQ multiplex PCR; TCRdb's copy has only in-frame clones and lacks some. This sample has tens of thousands of clones; roughly 87% occur once, and the top ten carry around 7.9%. The receptor comes from an older man with acute or convalescent COVID-19. The sequencing sample was made of peripheral blood.

CDR3 in amino acids: CASSDLLAGGRVNEQFF. The DNA for the CDR3 is TGCGCCAGCAGTGATCTATTAGCGGGGGGGCGAGTCAATGAGCAGTTCTTC. The J gene is TRBJ2-1, the V gene TRBV10-1; 11 nucleotides match TRBD2. After removal of 3 bases from V and 6 bases from J, the junction contained 10 bases not matched to a gene. The CDR3 runs 17 residues. CDR1 and CDR2 from the germline V gene are WNHNN and SYGVQD (reference sequence).